The 28 T cell receptor beta chains reported below all come from one sample, sequenced in a study of cytomegalovirus exposure and HLA in healthy donors. Researchers ran the PCR with 60 Vbeta and 13 Jbeta primers. Sequenced by immunoSEQ multiplex PCR; TCRdb stores in-frame clones only, minus some. The sample has 100,000 to 150,000 clones, approximately 70% seen once. What was sequenced was PBMCs. These receptors were obtained from a woman aged 55-75 years in good health and CMV-seropositive.

The genes are TRBV14 and TRBJ1-4; TRBD1 is a possible D gene (5 bases). The CDR3 has 15 amino acids. Trimming pared 0 bases from V and 8 bases from J, leaving 13 bases between. Germline CDR1 and CDR2: SGHDN and FVKESK. CDR3 in amino acids: CASSQDWQGAEKLFF. The CDR3 DNA sequence: TGTGCCAGCAGCCAAGATTGGCAGGGTGCCGAAAAACTGTTTTTT.

This clone was counted only a few times. The chain couples TRBV29-1 to TRBJ1-2; possible D gene TRBD1, 6 bases. The CDR3 length is 13 residues. Between the trimmed V and J ends, which lost 4 bases and 1 base, there was a span of 10 bases. Per the germline V gene, CDR1 is SQVTM and CDR2 is ANQGSEA. The CDR3 sequence is CSVVQGFNYGYTF. As DNA, the CDR3 is TGCAGCGTTGTACAGGGCTTTAACTATGGCTACACCTTC.

The rearrangement uses TRBV7-8 and TRBJ1-5; D gene unclear. Germline CDR1 and CDR2: SGHVS and FQNEAQ. This CDR3 comprises 12 residues. Trimming took off 3 bases at V and 8 bases at J, with 8 bases between the two ends. CDR3 protein: CASSLTLEPQHF. The CDR3 DNA sequence: TGTGCCAGCAGCTTGACTTTGGAGCCCCAGCATTTT.

The CDR3 spells CASSVEARGNTEAFF. In DNA form, the CDR3 reads TGTGCCAGCAGCGTAGAGGCCAGGGGGAACACTGAAGCTTTCTTT. V gene TRBV9 combines with J gene TRBJ1-1, with D tentatively TRBD1 (6 bases). The CDR3 sequence is 15 residues long. Germline CDR1 SGDLS, CDR2 YYNGEE. Trimming took off 0 bases at V and 1 base at J, with 10 bases between the two ends.

This clone was seen only once. This chain joins TRBV2 and TRBJ2-5; 10 nucleotides line up with TRBD2. Germline CDR1 SNHLY, CDR2 FYNNEI. The CDR3 totals 15 residues. J was trimmed by 4 bases and V by 7 bases; bases with no gene match: 9. CDR3 sequence (DNA): TGTGCCAGCAATGGGGTCCCTAGCGGGGGAGAGACCCAGTACTTC. Translating it yields CASNGVPSGGETQYF. The variable domain in full, completed from reference TRBV2 and TRBJ2-5, reads EPEVTQTPSHQVTQMGQEVILRCVPISNHLYFYWYRQILGQKVEFLVSFYNNEISEKSEIFDDQFSVERPDGSNFTLKIRSTKLEDSAMYFCASNGVPSGGETQYFGPGTRLLVL.

The chain has TRBV5-1 and TRBJ2-7, with 7 bases matching TRBD1. The V segment lost 4 bases and the J segment 2 bases; nucleotides outside the gene matches: 6. This CDR3 comprises 14 residues. Germline V gene sequence: CDR1 SGHRS, CDR2 YFSETQ. The DNA for the CDR3 is TGCGCCAGCAGCGGCGGACAGGCCCCCTACGAGCAGTACTTC. Translated: CASSGGQAPYEQYF.

The chain has TRBV11-2 and TRBJ2-3, with 7 bases aligning to TRBD1. The CDR3 is 13 residues long. Per the germline V gene, CDR1 is SGHAT and CDR2 is FQNNGV. Trimming at V came to 8 bases and at J to 3 bases, leaving 5 bases not matched to a gene. CDR3 nucleotide sequence: TGTGCCAGCTTAACGACAGGGACAGATACGCAGTATTTT. Translated: CASLTTGTDTQYF.

CDR3 residues: CASSSQQGSPEAFF. The CDR3, as DNA: TGCGCCAGCAGCTCCCAACAGGGAAGTCCTGAAGCTTTCTTT. The rearrangement links TRBV5-1 to TRBJ1-1; maybe TRBD1 (6 bases). The length of the CDR3 is 14 residues. Germline V gives CDR1 SGHRS, CDR2 YFSETQ. Deletions cut 3 bases from V and 6 bases from J, with 15 bases between. The full variable domain, rest sourced from reference TRBV5-1 and TRBJ1-1, is KAGVTQTPRYLIKTRGQQVTLSCSPISGHRSVSWYQQTPGQGLQFLFEYFSETQRNKGNFPGRFSGRQFSNSRSEMNVSTLELGDSALYLCASSSQQGSPEAFFGQGTRLTVV.

The V and J genes are TRBV2 and TRBJ2-1, with D maybe TRBD2 (7 bases). V gave up 7 bases and J gave up 9 bases, with 13 bases separating them. The CDR3 length is 12 residues. The germline V gene has CDR1 SNHLY and CDR2 FYNNEI. The DNA of the CDR3 is TGTGCCAGCAAAGAGGGGGGGTTTGAGCAGTTCTTC. Translation: CASKEGGFEQFF.

The chain uses TRBV25-1 and TRBJ1-1, with a possible D match to TRBD1 (6 bases). This CDR3 contains 13 residues. The V end was cut by 4 bases, the J end by 6 bases, with 12 bases between. Germline CDR1 reads MGHDK; CDR2 reads SYGVNS. For the CDR3, the DNA is TGTGCCAGCAGTGCCGTAGCAGGGGCTGAAGCTTTCTTT. Translating gives CASSAVAGAEAFF.

V usage is TRBV6-1 and J usage is TRBJ1-1, with D unclear. The CDR3 runs 14 residues. Trimming removed 5 bases at V and 1 base at J, with 11 bases between. From germline, CDR1 is MNHNS and CDR2 SASEGT. The CDR3: CASSPPRRNTEAFF. The CDR3 DNA reads as TGTGCCAGCAGTCCGCCGAGGAGGAACACTGAAGCTTTCTTT.

To note about this clone: The sample holds other DNA sequences that translate to the same CDR3. The chain uses TRBV2 and TRBJ2-7; a possible D gene is TRBD1 (6 bases). Germline lookup yields CDR1 SNHLY and CDR2 FYNNEI. This CDR3 is 14 amino acids long. The V end lost 6 bases, the J end lost 1 base, and 13 bases lay between the germline ends. In DNA, the CDR3 is TGTGCCAGCAGAGCACAGGGATTATCCTACGAGCAGTACTTC. This sequence encodes CASRAQGLSYEQYF.

The chain employs TRBV9 and TRBJ2-3; no reliable D call. Germline CDR1 is SGDLS and CDR2 is YYNGEE. This CDR3 contains 17 residues. Trimming shortened V by 3 bases and J by 4 bases, and 21 bases separated the two germline ends. The CDR3 protein is CASSGRPHGLSPDTQYF. The CDR3 coding sequence is TGTGCCAGCAGCGGCCGGCCTCATGGGCTGTCCCCAGATACGCAGTATTTT. Drawing the rest from reference TRBV9 and TRBJ2-3, the complete variable domain is DSGVTQTPKHLITATGQRVTLRCSPRSGDLSVYWYQQSLDQGLQFLIQYYNGEERAKGNILERFSAQQFPDLHSELNLSSLELGDSALYFCASSGRPHGLSPDTQYFGPGTRLTVL.

The chain couples TRBV6-6 to TRBJ2-5, with TRBD2 as a possible D gene (7 bases). The CDR3 spans 14 residues. Germline loops: CDR1 MNHNY, CDR2 SVGAGI (reference sequence). V shed 8 bases and J shed 1 base, with 14 bases lying between them. CDR3 coding DNA: TGTGCCAGCTGGAGGGGGGGTCCCCAAGAGACCCAGTACTTC. This codes for CASWRGGPQETQYF.

In its sample, this clone was seen a few times. This sequence joins TRBV19 and TRBJ1-2; D call uncertain. Germline CDR1 and CDR2: LNHDA and SQIVND (reference sequence). Trimming left V 1 base short and J 8 bases short, with 11 bases between. There are 13 residues in the CDR3. The CDR3 DNA is TGTGCCAGTAGTATAGGGTTGCGCGAGGGCTACACCTTC. The encoded protein is CASSIGLREGYTF.

This rearrangement joins TRBV4-2 to TRBJ1-1, with a weak D call TRBD1 (6 bases). V shed 4 bases and J shed 5 bases, with 14 bases lying between them. The V gene's germline CDR1 is LGHNA and CDR2 YNFKEQ. The CDR3 is 14 residues long. CDR3 in amino acids: CASSPTGPGTEAFF. CDR3 sequence (DNA): TGTGCCAGCAGCCCGACAGGTCCGGGGACTGAAGCTTTCTTT.

The V and J genes are TRBV9 and TRBJ2-2; TRBD2 might be the D (5 bases). Germline loops: CDR1 SGDLS, CDR2 YYNGEE. The germline V and J ends were trimmed by 3 bases and 1 base, with 25 bases remaining between them. The length of the CDR3 is 20 residues. The DNA of the CDR3 is TGTGCCAGCAGCGACGGACCTCCCGGGGTTTCAAACGAGAACACCGGGGAGCTGTTTTTT. Its translation: CASSDGPPGVSNENTGELFF.

V is TRBV5-6 and J is TRBJ1-5; the D gene is possibly TRBD1 (6 bases). This CDR3 spans 15 amino acids. V lost 2 bases to trimming and J lost 7 bases, with 16 bases between them. Germline-derived CDR1 and CDR2 are SGHDT and YYEEEE. CDR3 nucleotides: TGTGCCAGCAGCTTACAGGGTGGAGTTAGGCAGCCCCAGCATTTT. As protein: CASSLQGGVRQPQHF.

This chain links TRBV21-1 with TRBJ1-4. TRBV21-1 is tagged as a pseudogene. This CDR3 is built from 16 residues. The CDR3 bases are TGTGCCAGCAGCAAAGATAACGGCTGTGGGAGAAAGGAACTGTTTTTT. Protein sequence: CASSKDNGCGRKELFF.

This clone has only a few counts. This chain connects TRBV6-6 to TRBJ1-2; D is unresolved. This CDR3 contains 12 residues. Germline V gives CDR1 MNHNY, CDR2 SVGAGI (reference sequence). The V gene lost 3 bases and the J gene lost 6 bases, with 8 bases spanning the gap. The CDR3 sequence: CASSYAGHGYTF. The CDR3 region has the DNA TGTGCCAGCAGTTATGCGGGTCATGGCTACACCTTC.

The chain couples TRBV10-3 to TRBJ1-2; D is undetermined. The CDR3 sequence is 13 residues long. V was clipped by 2 bases and J by 7 bases, with 11 bases between them. From germline, CDR1 is ENHRY and CDR2 SYGVKD. The chain's CDR3 is CAISEEVTGGYTF. In DNA, the CDR3 is TGTGCCATCAGTGAGGAGGTAACCGGTGGCTACACCTTC.

V usage is TRBV6-5 and J usage is TRBJ2-5; no clear D. Germline V CDR1 and CDR2: MNHEY, SVGAGI. V dropped 2 bases and J dropped 4 bases, with 11 bases sitting between them. This CDR3 contains 14 residues. CDR3 in DNA: TGTGCCAGCAGTTACGGAGTCCCCCCAGAGACCCAGTACTTC. Translation: CASSYGVPPETQYF.

The rearrangement uses TRBV7-9 and TRBJ1-5, with D unresolved. CDR1 and CDR2 (germline): SEHNR, FQNEAQ (reference sequence). The CDR3 contains 16 residues. V was shortened by 1 base and J by 2 bases, with 12 bases between the two germline ends. CDR3 residues: CASSLEAGIGNQPQHF. The DNA of the CDR3 is TGTGCCAGCAGCTTAGAGGCGGGGATCGGCAATCAGCCCCAGCATTTT.

The chain employs TRBV10-1 and TRBJ1-1; D gene uncertain. The CDR3 runs 14 residues. Germline V gives CDR1 WNHNN, CDR2 SYGVQD (reference sequence). Trimming took off 8 bases at V and 4 bases at J, with 17 bases between the two ends. This chain's CDR3 is CASAERRDSTEAFF. The CDR3 bases are TGCGCCAGCGCCGAGAGGCGGGATTCCACTGAAGCTTTCTTT.

CDR3 nucleotide sequence: TGTGCCAGCAGTCCCAACGGACTCCCCAGTGAGCAGTTCTTC. Translated: CASSPNGLPSEQFF. The V gene is TRBV2, the J gene TRBJ2-1, with a weak D call TRBD2 (5 bases). The germline V gene encodes CDR1 SNHLY and CDR2 FYNNEI. The ends were cut back, 5 bases at V and 9 bases at J, with 17 bases in the middle. The CDR3 sequence is 14 residues long.

In its sample, this clone was seen once. The V gene is TRBV5-1, the J gene TRBJ1-2, with 7 positions matching TRBD1. V was clipped by 6 bases and J by 6 bases; unmatched bases: 8. Germline V CDR1 and CDR2: SGHRS, YFSETQ. The CDR3 is 13 amino acids. This CDR3 is CASNPLGTDGYTF. The CDR3 DNA is TGCGCCAGCAACCCCCTCGGGACAGATGGCTACACCTTC.

The genes are TRBV19 and TRBJ2-2; weak D call: TRBD1 (6 bases). Germline CDR1 and CDR2: LNHDA and SQIVND (reference sequence). V dropped 8 bases and J dropped 6 bases, with 13 bases sitting between them. This CDR3 has 13 amino acids. CDR3 region: CASRTRGAGELFF. CDR3 in DNA: TGTGCCAGTCGAACCAGGGGTGCCGGGGAGCTGTTTTTT.

The V and J genes are TRBV7-9 and TRBJ1-1; D not certain. Germline V gives CDR1 SEHNR, CDR2 FQNEAQ (reference sequence). This CDR3 comprises 14 residues. Trimming removed 1 base from V and 2 bases from J, with 8 bases in between. The CDR3 region has the DNA TGTGCCAGCAGCTTAGGAGGGAGCAACACTGAAGCTTTCTTT. Protein sequence: CASSLGGSNTEAFF.